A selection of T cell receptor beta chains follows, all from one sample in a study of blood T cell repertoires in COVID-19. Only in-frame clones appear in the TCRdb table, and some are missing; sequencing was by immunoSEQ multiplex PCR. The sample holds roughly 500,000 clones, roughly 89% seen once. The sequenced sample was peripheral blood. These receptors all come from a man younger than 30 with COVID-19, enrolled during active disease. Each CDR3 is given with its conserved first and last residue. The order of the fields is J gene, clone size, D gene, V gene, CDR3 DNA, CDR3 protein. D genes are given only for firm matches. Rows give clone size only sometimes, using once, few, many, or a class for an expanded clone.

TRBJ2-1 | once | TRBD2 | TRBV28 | TGTGCCAGCAGCTCCCCGGGTAGCGGGGGTTCCGGGGATGAGCAGTTCTTC | CASSSPGSGGSGDEQFF
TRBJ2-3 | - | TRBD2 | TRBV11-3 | TGTGCCAGCAGCCCGAGCGGGGGGACAGATACGCAGTATTTT | CASSPSGGTDTQYF
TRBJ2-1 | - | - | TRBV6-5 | TGTGCCAGCAGAAGTCCAGAGACAGGTTACAATGAGCAGTTCTTC | CASRSPETGYNEQFF
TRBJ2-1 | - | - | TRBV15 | TGTGCCACGGGGCGGTCCTACAATGAGCAGTTCTTC | CATGRSYNEQFF
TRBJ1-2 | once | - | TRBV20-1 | TGCAGTGCGAAAACCGGGGAGGGCTACACCTTC | CSAKTGEGYTF
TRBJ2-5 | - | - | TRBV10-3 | TGTGCCATCAGTGAGTCGAGACAGGACCAAGAGACCCAGTACTTC | CAISESRQDQETQYF
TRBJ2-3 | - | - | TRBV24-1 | TGTGCCACCAGTGGTAGGACAGCCGACACAGATACGCAGTATTTT | CATSGRTADTDTQYF
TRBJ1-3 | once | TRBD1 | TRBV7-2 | TGTGCCAGCAGCCTACACAGGGGAGGAAACACCATATATTTT | CASSLHRGGNTIYF
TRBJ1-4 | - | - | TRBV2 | TGTGCCAGCTTTCTACGGCAACTAACAACTAATGAAAAACTGTTTTTT | CASFLRQLTTNEKLFF
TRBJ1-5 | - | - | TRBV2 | TGTGCCAGCAGTTGGGGGGACAATCAGCCCCAGCATTTT | CASSWGDNQPQHF
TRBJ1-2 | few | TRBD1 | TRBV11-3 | TGTGCCAGCAGCTTAGTGTGGACAGGGCGCGTCTATGGCTACACCTTC | CASSLVWTGRVYGYTF
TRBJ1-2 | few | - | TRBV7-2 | TGTGCCAGCAGCTTAGTAGGGACACCTAACTATGGCTACACCTTC | CASSLVGTPNYGYTF
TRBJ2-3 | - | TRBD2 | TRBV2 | TGTGCCAGCAGTTTTGGACTAGCGGGGGGGCCTGCAGATACGCAGTATTTT | CASSFGLAGGPADTQYF
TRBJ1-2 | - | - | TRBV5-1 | TGCGCCAGCAGCGCCGCAGGGAATGGCTACACCTTC | CASSAAGNGYTF
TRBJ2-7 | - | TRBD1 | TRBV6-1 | TGTGCCAGCAGTGAATCCAGGACAGGAATCTACGAGCAGTACTTC | CASSESRTGIYEQYF
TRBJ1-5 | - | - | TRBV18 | TGTGCCAGCTCACCAGTAGGGGATAGCAATCAGCCCCAGCATTTT | CASSPVGDSNQPQHF
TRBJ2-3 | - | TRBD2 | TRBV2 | TGTGCCAGCCGGGGGGGACTAGCGGGACCTATCCGGGGCACAGATACGCAGTATTTT | CASRGGLAGPIRGTDTQYF
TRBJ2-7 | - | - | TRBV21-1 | TGTGCCAGCAGCAAAGCAGGAGACCTACTAGCGGAGAACTACGAGCAGTACTTC | CASSKAGDLLAENYEQYF
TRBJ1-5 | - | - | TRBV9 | TGTGCCAGCAGCGAGAAGGGGGTTAGCAATCAGCCCCAGCATTTT | CASSEKGVSNQPQHF
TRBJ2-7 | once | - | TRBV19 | TGTGCCAGTAGTCGGGGGGGACAGGGAGAGCAGTACTTC | CASSRGGQGEQYF
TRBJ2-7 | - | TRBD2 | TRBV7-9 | TGTGCCAGCAGCCTGCTAGCGGGGGGGCCTTACGAGCAGTACTTC | CASSLLAGGPYEQYF
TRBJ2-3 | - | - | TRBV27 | TGTGCCAGCAAACTACCTCTCACAGATACGCAGTATTTT | CASKLPLTDTQYF
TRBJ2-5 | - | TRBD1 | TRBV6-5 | TGTGCCAGCAGCCGCGACAGGGTGGAGACCCAGTACTTC | CASSRDRVETQYF
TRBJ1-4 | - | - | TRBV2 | TGTGCCAGCAGTGAATTTTCAGGGGTTGGTGAAAAACTGTTTTTT | CASSEFSGVGEKLFF
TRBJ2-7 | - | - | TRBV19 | TGTGCCAGTAGTAGTCCGGGACACCACTACGAGCAGTACTTC | CASSSPGHHYEQYF
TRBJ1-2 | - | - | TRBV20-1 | TGCAGTGCTAGGGGGCGCGATGGCTACACCTTC | CSARGRDGYTF
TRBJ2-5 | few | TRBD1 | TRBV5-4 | TGTGCCAGCAGCTTGGGACAGGGCCAAGAGACCCAGTACTTC | CASSLGQGQETQYF
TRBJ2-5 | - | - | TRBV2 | TGTGCCAGCAGTAACGGCCAGGTGGTTCGAAGGGGGGAGACCCAGTACTTC | CASSNGQVVRRGETQYF
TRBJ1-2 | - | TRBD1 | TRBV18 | TGTGCCAGCTCACCAGGTCTCACACAGGGGAACTATGGCTACACCTTC | CASSPGLTQGNYGYTF
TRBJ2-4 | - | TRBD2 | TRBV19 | TGTGCCAGTAGTACCGGGGGGTCGGTGGCCAAAAACATTCAGTACTTC | CASSTGGSVAKNIQYF
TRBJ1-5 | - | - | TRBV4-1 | TGCGCCAGCAGCCAAGAATCACAGATGCTCAATCAGCCCCAGCATTTT | CASSQESQMLNQPQHF
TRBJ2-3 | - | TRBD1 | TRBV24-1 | TGTGCCACCAGTGACTGGACAGGGCAGTTCGATACGCAGTATTTT | CATSDWTGQFDTQYF
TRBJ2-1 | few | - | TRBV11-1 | TGTGCCTGTCGTCTTGCGAGCTCCTACAATGAGCAGTTCTTC | CACRLASSYNEQFF
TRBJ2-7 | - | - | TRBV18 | TGTGCCAGCTCACCACCTGACTTTCCCTACGAGCAGTACTTC | CASSPPDFPYEQYF
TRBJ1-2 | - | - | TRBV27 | TGTGCCAGCAGTCCCGGTTTAGGGAGGAATGGCTACACCTTC | CASSPGLGRNGYTF
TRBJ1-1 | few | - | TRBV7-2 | TGTGCCAGCAGCTTATCGGCAGGGAACACTGAAGCTTTCTTT | CASSLSAGNTEAFF
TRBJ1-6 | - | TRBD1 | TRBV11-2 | TGTGCCAGCAGCCCTGGGACAGGGAGGAATAATTCACCCCTCCACTTT | CASSPGTGRNNSPLHF
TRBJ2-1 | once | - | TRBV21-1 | TGTGCCAGCAGCAAACTCAGTCAGGGGCGACAAGGTGAGCAGTTCTTC | CASSKLSQGRQGEQFF
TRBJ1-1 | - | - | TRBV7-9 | TGTGCCAGCAGCTTACCGGGAGGTGGCCAAGGAGCTTTCTTT | CASSLPGGGQGAFF
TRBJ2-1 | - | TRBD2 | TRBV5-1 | TGCGCCAGCAGCTTGATTGCGGGAGCAATCAGCAATGAGCAGTTCTTC | CASSLIAGAISNEQFF
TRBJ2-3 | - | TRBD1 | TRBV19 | TGTGCCAGTAGTGCGCCTCCGGGACAGGGCACAGATACGCAGTATTTT | CASSAPPGQGTDTQYF
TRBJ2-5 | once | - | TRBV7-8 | TGTGCCAGCGTGCTAAATTATATTGGTCGCCAAGAGACCCAGTACTTC | CASVLNYIGRQETQYF
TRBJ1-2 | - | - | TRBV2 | TGTGCCAGCAGTGATAGGTCGGGGTTTGGCGGCTACACCTTC | CASSDRSGFGGYTF
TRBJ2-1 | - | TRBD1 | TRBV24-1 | TGTGCCACCAGTGGCCCGGGACAGGGTATGAACAATGAGCAGTTCTTC | CATSGPGQGMNNEQFF
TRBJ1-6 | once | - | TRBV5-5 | TGTGCCAGCAGCTTGGGCGGGGGGGATTCACCCCTCCACTTT | CASSLGGGDSPLHF
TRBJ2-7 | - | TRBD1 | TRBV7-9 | TGTGCCAGCAGCTTACAGGGGGCGGTCTACGAGCAGTACTTC | CASSLQGAVYEQYF
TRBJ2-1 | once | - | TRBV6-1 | TGTGCCAGCAGTGAGGGGGGTTACGGACTGGAGGGGCTTTACAATGAGCAGTTCTTC | CASSEGGYGLEGLYNEQFF
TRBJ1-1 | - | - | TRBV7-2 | TGTGCCAGCAGCTTAGGAGGGTTAGGTGCTTTCTTT | CASSLGGLGAFF
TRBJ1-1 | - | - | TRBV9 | TGTGCCAGCAGCGAAGGGCAGGGCCCGAACACTGAAGCTTTCTTT | CASSEGQGPNTEAFF
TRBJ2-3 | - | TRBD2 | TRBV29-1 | TGCAGCGTTAGCGGGAGGGCCAAAGATACGCAGTATTTT | CSVSGRAKDTQYF
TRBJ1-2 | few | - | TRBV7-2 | TGTGCCAGCAGCCTAAGGACAGCCCGAGGGGGCTACACCTTC | CASSLRTARGGYTF
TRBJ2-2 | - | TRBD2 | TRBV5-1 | TGCGCCAGCAAAGTACTAGCGGGCGAGAACACCGGGGAGCTGTTTTTT | CASKVLAGENTGELFF
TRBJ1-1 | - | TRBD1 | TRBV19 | TGTGCCAGTAGTCGGGACAGGGAAGAAGAAGCTTTCTTT | CASSRDREEEAFF
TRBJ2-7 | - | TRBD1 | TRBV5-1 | TGCGCCAGCAGCTCCGGGACAGGGCTTTACGAGCAGTACTTC | CASSSGTGLYEQYF
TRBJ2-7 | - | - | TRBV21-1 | TGTGCCAGCAGCAAAGTTGCAGGGGCGGTCCACGAGCAGTACTTC | CASSKVAGAVHEQYF